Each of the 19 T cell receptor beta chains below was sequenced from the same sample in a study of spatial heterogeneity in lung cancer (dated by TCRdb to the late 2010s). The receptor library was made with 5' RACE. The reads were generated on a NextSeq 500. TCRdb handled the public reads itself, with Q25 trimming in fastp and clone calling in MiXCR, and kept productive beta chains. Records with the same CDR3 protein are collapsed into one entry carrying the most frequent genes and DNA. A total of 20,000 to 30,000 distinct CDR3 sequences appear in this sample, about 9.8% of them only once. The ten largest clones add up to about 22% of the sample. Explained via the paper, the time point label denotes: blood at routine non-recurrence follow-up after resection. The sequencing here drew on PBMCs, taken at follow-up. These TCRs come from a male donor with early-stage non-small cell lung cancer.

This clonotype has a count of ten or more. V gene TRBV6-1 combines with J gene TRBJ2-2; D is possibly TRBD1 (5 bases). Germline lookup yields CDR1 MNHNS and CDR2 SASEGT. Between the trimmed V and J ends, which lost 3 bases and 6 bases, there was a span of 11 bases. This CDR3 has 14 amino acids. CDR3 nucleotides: TGTGCCAGCAGTGATATGCCAGGGCCCGGGGAGCTGTTTTTT. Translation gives CASSDMPGPGELFF.

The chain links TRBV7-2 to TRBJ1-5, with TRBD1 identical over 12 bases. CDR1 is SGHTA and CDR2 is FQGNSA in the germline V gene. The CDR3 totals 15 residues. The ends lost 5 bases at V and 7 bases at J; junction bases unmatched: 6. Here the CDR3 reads CASSAGTGGGQPQHF. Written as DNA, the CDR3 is TGTGCCAGCAGCGCCGGGACAGGGGGCGGACAGCCCCAGCATTTT.

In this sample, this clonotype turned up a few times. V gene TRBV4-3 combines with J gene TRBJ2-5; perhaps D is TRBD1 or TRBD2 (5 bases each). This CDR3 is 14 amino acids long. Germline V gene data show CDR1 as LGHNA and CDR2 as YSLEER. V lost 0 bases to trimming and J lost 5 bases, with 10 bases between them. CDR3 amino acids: CASSQDLWGETQYF. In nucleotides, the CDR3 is TGCGCCAGCAGCCAAGATCTTTGGGGGGAGACCCAGTACTTC.

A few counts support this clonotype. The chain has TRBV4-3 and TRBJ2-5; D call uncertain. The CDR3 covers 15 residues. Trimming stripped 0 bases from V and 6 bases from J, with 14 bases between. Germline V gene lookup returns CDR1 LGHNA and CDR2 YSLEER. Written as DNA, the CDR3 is TGCGCCAGCAGCCAAGATTTCATCCAAGGGAAGACCCAGTACTTC. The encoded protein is CASSQDFIQGKTQYF.

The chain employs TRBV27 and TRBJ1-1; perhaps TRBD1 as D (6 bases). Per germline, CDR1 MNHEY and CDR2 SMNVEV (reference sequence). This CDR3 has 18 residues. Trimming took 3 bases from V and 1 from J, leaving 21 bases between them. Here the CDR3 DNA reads TGTGCCAGCAGTTTGAGTAGCTTCAACAGGGTAGGGAACACTGAAGCTTTCTTT. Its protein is CASSLSSFNRVGNTEAFF.

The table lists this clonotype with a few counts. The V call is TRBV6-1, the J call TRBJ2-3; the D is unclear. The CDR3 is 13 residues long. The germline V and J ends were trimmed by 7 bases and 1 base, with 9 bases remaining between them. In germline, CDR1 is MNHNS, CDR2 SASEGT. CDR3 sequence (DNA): TGTGCCAGCAAAGTATTGGGCACAGATACGCAGTATTTT. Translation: CASKVLGTDTQYF.

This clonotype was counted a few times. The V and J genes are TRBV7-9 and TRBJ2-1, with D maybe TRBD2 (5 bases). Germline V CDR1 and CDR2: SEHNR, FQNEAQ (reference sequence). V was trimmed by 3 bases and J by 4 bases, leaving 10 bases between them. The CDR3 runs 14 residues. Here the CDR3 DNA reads TGTGCCAGCAGCTTCCTAGGAGGATACAATGAGCAGTTCTTC. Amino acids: CASSFLGGYNEQFF. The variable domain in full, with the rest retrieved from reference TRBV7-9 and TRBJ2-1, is DTGVSQNPRHKITKRGQNVTFRCDPISEHNRLYWYRQTLGQGPEFLTYFQNEAQLEKSRLLSDRFSAERPKGSFSTLEIQRTEQGDSAMYLCASSFLGGYNEQFFGPGTRLTVL.

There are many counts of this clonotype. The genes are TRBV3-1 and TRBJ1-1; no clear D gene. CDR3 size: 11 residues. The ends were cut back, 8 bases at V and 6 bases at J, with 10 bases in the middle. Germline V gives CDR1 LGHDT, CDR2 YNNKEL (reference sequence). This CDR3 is CASRGAAEAFF. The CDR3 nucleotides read TGTGCCAGCCGGGGAGCGGCTGAAGCTTTCTTT.

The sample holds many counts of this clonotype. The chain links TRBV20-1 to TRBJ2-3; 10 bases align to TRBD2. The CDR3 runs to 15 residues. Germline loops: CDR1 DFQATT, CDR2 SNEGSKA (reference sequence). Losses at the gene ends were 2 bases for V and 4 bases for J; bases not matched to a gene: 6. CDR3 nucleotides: TGCAGTGCTAGAAGAAGCGGGGGGGCCTCAGATACGCAGTATTTT. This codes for CSARRSGGASDTQYF.

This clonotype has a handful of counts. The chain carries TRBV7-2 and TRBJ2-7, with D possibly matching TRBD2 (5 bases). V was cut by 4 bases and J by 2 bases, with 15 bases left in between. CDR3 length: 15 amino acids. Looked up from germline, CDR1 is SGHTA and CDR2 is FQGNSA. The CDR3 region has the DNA TGTGCCAGCAGCTCCCGGACTGGAGTGGCCTACGAGCAGTACTTC. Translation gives CASSSRTGVAYEQYF.

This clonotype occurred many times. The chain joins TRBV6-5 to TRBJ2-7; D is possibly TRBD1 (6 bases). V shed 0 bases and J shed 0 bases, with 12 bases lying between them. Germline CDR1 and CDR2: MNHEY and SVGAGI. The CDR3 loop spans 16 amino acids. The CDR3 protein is CASSYSRAGDSYEQYF. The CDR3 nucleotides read TGTGCCAGCAGTTACTCGAGGGCAGGGGACTCCTACGAGCAGTACTTC.

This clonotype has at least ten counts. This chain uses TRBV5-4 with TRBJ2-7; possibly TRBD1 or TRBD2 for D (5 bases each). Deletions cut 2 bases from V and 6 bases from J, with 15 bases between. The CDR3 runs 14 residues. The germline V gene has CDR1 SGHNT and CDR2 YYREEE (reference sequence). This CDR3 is CASSFSQNGAEQYF. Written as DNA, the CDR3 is TGTGCCAGCAGCTTTAGTCAGAACGGGGCCGAGCAGTACTTC.

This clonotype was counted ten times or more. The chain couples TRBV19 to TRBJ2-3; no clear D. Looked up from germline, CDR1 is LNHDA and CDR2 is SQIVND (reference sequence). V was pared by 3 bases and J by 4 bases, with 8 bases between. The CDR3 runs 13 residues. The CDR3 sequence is CASSIKDADTQYF. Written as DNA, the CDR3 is TGTGCCAGTAGTATTAAGGATGCAGATACGCAGTATTTT.

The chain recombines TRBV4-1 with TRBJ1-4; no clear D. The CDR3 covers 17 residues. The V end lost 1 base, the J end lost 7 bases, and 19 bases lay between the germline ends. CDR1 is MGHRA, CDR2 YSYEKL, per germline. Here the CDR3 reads CASSQVAGPQGGEKLFF. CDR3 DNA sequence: TGCGCCAGCAGCCAAGTCGCCGGGCCCCAAGGAGGTGAAAAACTGTTTTTT.

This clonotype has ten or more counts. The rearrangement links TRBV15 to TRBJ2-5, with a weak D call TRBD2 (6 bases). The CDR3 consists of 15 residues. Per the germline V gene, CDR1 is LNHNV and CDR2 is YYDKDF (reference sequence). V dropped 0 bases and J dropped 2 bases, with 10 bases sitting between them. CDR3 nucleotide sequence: TGTGCCACCAGCAGAGAGTGGGACTTACAAGAGACCCAGTACTTC. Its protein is CATSREWDLQETQYF.

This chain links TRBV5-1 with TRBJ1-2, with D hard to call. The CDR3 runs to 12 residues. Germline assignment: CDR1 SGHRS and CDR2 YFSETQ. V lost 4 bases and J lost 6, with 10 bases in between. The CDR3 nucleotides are TGCGCCAGCAGCCCCAGTATTGATGGCTACACCTTC. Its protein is CASSPSIDGYTF.

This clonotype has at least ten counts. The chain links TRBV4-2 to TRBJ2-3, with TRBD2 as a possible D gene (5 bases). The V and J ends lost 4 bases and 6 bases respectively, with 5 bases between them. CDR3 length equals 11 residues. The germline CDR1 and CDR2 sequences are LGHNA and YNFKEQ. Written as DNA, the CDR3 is TGTGCCAGCAGCCGGGAGGATACGCAGTATTTT. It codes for CASSREDTQYF.

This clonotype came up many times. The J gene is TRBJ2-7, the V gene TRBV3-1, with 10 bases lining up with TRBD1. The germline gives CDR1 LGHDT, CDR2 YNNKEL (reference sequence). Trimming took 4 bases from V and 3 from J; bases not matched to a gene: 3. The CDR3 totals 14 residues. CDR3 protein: CASSPGQGNYEQYF. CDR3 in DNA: TGTGCCAGCAGCCCGGGACAGGGGAACTACGAGCAGTACTTC.

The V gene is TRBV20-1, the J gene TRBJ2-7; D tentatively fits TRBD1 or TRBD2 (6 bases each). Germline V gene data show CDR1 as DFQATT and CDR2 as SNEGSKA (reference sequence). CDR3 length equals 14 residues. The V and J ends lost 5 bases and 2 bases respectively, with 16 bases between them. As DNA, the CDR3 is TGCAGTGCTTCGACTAGGGACAATACCTACGAGCAGTACTTC. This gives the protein CSASTRDNTYEQYF.